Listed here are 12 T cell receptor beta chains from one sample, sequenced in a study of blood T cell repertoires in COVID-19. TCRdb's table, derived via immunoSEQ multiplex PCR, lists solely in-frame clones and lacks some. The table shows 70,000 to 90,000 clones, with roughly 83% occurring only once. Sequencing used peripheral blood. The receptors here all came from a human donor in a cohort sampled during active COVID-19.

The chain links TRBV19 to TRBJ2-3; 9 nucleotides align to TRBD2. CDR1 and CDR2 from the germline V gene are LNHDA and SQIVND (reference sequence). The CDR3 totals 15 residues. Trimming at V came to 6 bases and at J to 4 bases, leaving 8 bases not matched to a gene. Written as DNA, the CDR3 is TGTGCCAGTAGCCCTAGCGGGGAGCCGGCAGATACGCAGTATTTT. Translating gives CASSPSGEPADTQYF.

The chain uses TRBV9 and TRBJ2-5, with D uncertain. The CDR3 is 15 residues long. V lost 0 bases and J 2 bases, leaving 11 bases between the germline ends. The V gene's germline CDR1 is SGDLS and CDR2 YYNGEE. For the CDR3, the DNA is TGTGCCAGCAGCGTAGGGATCGGGTCACAAGAGACCCAGTACTTC. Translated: CASSVGIGSQETQYF.

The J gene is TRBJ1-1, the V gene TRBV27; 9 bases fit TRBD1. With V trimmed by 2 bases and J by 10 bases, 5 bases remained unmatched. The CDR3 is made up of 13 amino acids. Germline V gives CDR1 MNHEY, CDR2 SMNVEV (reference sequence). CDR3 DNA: TGTGCCAGCAGTTTAGGGACAGGGTTTCTAGCTTTCTTT. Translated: CASSLGTGFLAFF.

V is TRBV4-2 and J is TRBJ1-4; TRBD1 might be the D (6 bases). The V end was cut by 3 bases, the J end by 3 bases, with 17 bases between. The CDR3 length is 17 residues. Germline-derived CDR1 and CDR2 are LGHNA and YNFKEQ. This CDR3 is CASSQLPLRTANEKLFF. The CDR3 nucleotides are TGTGCCAGCAGCCAGTTACCTCTGAGGACAGCTAATGAAAAACTGTTTTTT.

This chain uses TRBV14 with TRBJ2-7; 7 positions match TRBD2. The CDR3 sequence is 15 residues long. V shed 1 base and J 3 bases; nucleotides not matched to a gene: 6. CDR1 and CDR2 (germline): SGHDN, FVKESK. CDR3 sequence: CASSQGASGSYEQYF. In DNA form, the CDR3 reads TGTGCCAGCAGCCAAGGGGCTAGCGGAAGCTACGAGCAGTACTTC.

CDR3 in DNA: TGTGCCAGTAGACCCGGCGGCGGTCTTCAGCCCCAGCATTTT. Translated: CASRPGGGLQPQHF. The chain carries TRBV19 and TRBJ1-5; D is undetermined. Germline CDR1 and CDR2: LNHDA and SQIVND (reference sequence). V shed 6 bases and J shed 6 bases, with 15 bases lying between them. This CDR3 spans 14 amino acids.

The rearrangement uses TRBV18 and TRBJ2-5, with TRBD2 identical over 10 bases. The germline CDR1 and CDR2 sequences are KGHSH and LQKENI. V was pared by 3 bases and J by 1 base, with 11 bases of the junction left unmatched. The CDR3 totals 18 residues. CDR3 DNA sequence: TGTGCCAGCTCACCTCCCTCAGGTAGCGGGAGGCCCCAAGAGACCCAGTACTTC. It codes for CASSPPSGSGRPQETQYF.

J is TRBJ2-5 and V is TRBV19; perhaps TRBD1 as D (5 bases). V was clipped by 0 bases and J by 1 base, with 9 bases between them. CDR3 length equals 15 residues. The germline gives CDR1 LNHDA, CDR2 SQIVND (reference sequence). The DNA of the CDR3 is TGTGCCAGTAGTATAGACCACAGGACCCAAGAGACCCAGTACTTC. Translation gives CASSIDHRTQETQYF.

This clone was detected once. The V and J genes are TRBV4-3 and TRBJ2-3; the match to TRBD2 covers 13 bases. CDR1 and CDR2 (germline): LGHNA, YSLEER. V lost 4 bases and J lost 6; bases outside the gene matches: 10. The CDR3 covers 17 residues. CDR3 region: CASSPLGLAGTSDTQYF. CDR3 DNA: TGCGCCAGCAGCCCCTTGGGACTAGCGGGGACTTCGGATACGCAGTATTTT.

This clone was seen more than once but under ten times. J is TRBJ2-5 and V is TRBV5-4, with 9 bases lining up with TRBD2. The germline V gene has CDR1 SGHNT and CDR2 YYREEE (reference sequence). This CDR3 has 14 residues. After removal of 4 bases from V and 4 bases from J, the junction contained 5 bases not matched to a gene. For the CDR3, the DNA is TGTGCCAGCAGCCCAAAGACTAGCGGAGAGACCCAGTACTTC. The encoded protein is CASSPKTSGETQYF. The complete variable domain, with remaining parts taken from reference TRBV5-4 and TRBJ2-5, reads ETGVTQSPTHLIKTRGQQVTLRCSSQSGHNTVSWYQQALGQGPQFIFQYYREEENGRGNFPPRFSGLQFPNYSSELNVNALELDDSALYLCASSPKTSGETQYFGPGTRLLVL.

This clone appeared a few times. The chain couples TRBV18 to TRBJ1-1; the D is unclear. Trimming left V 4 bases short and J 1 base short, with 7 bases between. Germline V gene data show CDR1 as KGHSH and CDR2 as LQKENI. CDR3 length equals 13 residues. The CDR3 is CASSQQANTEAFF. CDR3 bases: TGTGCCAGCTCACAGCAGGCGAACACTGAAGCTTTCTTT.

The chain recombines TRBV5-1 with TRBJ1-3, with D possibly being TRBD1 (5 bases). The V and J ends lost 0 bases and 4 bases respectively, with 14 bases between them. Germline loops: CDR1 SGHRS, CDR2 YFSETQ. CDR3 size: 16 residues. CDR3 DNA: TGCGCCAGCAGCTTGGAAGTCAGGGCTACCGGAAACACCATATATTTT. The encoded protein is CASSLEVRATGNTIYF.